This T cell receptor (beta chain) was sequenced in a study of T cell responses to AZD1222 COVID-19 vaccine. Study-wide results and limits: The study found Spike-specific TCR breadth and depth rose after two AZD1222 doses.

As for this clone: Its cognate antigen is unknown.

The CDR3 spans 15 residues. V trimming: 4 bases; J trimming: 5 bases; junction bases outside the gene matches: 11. CDR1 and CDR2 (germline): SQVTM, ANQGSEA. TCRdb keeps only in-frame clones here, not all; method: immunoSEQ multiplex PCR. The table lists 34,000 or so clones, roughly nine tenths of them singletons. The chain has TRBV29-1 and TRBJ2-3, with 8 nucleotides matching TRBD1. The sequencing used peripheral blood, collected on day 0 of AZD1222 vaccination. The TCR sequence derives from an adult in good health. CDR3 sequence: CSVAPGDRGRDTQYF. DNA of the CDR3: TGCAGCGTTGCCCCCGGAGACAGGGGTAGAGATACGCAGTATTTT.